The clone carrying this T cell receptor (beta chain) has just a few counts. The data are from a study of PD-1 blockade in mismatch repair-deficient tumors. V was pared by 10 bases and J by 6 bases, with 13 bases between. The germline V gene has CDR1 SNHLY and CDR2 FYNNEI. This CDR3 spans 11 amino acids. Here immunoSEQ multiplex PCR was the method, and the copy in TCRdb shows in-frame clones only, minus some. The table shows 15,000 to 20,000 clones, with around 82% occurring only once. The rearrangement joins TRBV2 to TRBJ2-7; a weak D match, TRBD2 (6 bases). The TCR comes from an adult with mismatch repair-deficient cancer. This specimen consisted of PBMCs, obtained 4 weeks after starting pembrolizumab. The CDR3 sequence is CATLVGGEQYF. The CDR3, as DNA: TGTGCCACCCTGGTCGGGGGCGAGCAGTACTTC.